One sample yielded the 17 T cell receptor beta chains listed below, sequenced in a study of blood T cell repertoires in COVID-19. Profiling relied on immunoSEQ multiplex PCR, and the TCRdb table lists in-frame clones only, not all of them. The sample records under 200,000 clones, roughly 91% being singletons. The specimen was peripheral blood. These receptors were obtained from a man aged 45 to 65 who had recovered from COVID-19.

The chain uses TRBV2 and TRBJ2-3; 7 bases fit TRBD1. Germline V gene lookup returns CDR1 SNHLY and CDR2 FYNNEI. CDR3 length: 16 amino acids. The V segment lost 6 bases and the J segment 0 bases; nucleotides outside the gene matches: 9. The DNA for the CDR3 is TGTGCCAGCAGCGCCTTTGCGACAGGGAGCACAGATACGCAGTATTTT. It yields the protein CASSAFATGSTDTQYF.

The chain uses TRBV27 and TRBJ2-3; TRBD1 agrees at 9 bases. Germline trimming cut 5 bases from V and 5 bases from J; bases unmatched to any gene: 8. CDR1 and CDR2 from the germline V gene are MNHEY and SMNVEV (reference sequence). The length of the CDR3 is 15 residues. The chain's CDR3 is CASSPWTGDKDTQYF. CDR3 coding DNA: TGTGCCAGCAGTCCCTGGACAGGGGACAAAGATACGCAGTATTTT.

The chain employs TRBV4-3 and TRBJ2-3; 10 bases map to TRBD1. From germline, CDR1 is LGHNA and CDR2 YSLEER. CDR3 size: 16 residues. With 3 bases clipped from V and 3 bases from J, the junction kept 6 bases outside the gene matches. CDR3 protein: CASSHGPGQGTDTQYF. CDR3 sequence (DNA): TGCGCCAGCAGCCACGGACCGGGACAGGGGACAGATACGCAGTATTTT.

The CDR3 spells CATAGGWYGYTF. For the CDR3, the DNA is TGTGCCACTGCAGGGGGGTGGTATGGCTACACCTTC. The rearrangement links TRBV12-3 or TRBV12-4 to TRBJ1-2; 7 nucleotides match TRBD1. The ends lost 10 bases at V and 5 bases at J; junction bases unmatched: 7. There are 12 residues in the CDR3.

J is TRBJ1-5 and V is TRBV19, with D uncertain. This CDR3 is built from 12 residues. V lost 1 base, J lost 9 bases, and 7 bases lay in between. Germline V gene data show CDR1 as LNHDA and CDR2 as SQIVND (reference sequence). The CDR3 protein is CASSIAGRPQHF. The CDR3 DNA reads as TGTGCCAGTAGTATAGCCGGTCGGCCCCAGCATTTT.

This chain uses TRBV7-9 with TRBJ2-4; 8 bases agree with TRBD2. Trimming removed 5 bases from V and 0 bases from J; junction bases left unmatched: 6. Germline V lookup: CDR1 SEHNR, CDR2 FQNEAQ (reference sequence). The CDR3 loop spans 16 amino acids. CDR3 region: CASSPPGGGAKNIQYF. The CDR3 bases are TGTGCCAGCAGCCCACCGGGGGGGGGAGCCAAAAACATTCAGTACTTC.

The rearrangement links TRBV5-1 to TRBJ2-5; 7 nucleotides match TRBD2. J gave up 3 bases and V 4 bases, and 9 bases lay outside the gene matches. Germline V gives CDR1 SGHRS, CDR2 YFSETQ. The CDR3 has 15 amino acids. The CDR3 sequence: CASSLGLGEKETQYF. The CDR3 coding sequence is TGCGCCAGCAGCCTAGGACTAGGGGAAAAAGAGACCCAGTACTTC.

CDR3 amino acids: CASSPGGSYNEQFF. In nucleotides, the CDR3 is TGCGCCAGCAGCCCGGGGGGGTCCTACAATGAGCAGTTCTTC. The rearrangement links TRBV4-3 to TRBJ2-1; 8 bases align to TRBD2. Germline CDR1 reads LGHNA; CDR2 reads YSLEER. The V and J ends lost 4 bases and 1 base, in that order; junction bases with no gene match: 0. CDR3 length: 14 amino acids.

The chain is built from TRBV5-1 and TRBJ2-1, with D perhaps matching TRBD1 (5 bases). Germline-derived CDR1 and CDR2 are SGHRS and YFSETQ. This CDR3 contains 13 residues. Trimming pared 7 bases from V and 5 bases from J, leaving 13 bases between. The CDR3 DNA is TGCGCCAGCGGTCAGACAGAACACAATGAGCAGTTCTTC. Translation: CASGQTEHNEQFF.

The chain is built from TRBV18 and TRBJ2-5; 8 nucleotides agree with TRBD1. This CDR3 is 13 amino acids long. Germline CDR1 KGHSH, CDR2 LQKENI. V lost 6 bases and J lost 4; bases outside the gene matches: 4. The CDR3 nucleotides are TGTGCCAGCTCTAAGGACAGGGCAGAGACCCAGTACTTC. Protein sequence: CASSKDRAETQYF.

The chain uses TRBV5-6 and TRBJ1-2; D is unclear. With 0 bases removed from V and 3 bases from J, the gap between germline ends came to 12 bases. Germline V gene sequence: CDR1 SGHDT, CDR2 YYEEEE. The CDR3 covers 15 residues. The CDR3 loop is CASSLVSVSDYGYTF. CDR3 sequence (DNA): TGTGCCAGCAGCTTGGTGTCAGTCAGTGACTATGGCTACACCTTC.

CDR3 protein: CASSLPTPQRGYTF. The CDR3 region has the DNA TGTGCCAGCAGCCTTCCGACTCCTCAAAGAGGCTACACCTTC. This chain uses TRBV7-2 with TRBJ1-2; D remains unclear. Germline assignment: CDR1 SGHTA and CDR2 FQGNSA. V lost 5 bases, J lost 8 bases, and 18 bases lay in between. The CDR3 covers 14 residues.

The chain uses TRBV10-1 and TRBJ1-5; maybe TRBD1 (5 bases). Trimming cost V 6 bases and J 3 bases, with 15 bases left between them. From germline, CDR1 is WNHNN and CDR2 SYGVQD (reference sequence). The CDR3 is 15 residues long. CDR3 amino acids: CASRGPCPFNQPQHF. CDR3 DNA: TGCGCCAGCAGGGGGCCGTGCCCTTTCAATCAGCCCCAGCATTTT.

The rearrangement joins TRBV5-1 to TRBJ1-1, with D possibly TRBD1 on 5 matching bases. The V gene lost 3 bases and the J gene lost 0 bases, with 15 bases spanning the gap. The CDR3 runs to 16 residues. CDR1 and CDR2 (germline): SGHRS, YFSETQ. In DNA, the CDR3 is TGCGCCAGCAGCTGGGGAGCGGGACGGATGAACACTGAAGCTTTCTTT. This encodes CASSWGAGRMNTEAFF.

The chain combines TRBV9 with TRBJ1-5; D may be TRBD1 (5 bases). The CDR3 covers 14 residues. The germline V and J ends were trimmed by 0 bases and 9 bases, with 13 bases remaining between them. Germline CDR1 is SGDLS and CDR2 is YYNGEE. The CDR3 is CASSVAGGGGPQHF. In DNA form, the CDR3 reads TGTGCCAGCAGCGTAGCTGGGGGGGGAGGGCCCCAGCATTTT.

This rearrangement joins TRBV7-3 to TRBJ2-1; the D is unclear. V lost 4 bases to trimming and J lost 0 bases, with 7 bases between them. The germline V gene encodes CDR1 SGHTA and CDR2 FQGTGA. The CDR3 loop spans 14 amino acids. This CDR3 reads CASSSLSSYNEQFF. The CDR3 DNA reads TGTGCCAGCAGCTCCCTCAGCTCCTACAATGAGCAGTTCTTC. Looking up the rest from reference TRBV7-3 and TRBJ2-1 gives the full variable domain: GAGVSQTPSNKVTEKGKYVELRCDPISGHTALYWYRQSLGQGPEFLIYFQGTGAADDSGLPNDRFFAVRPEGSVSTLKIQRTERGDSAVYLCASSSLSSYNEQFFGPGTRLTVL.

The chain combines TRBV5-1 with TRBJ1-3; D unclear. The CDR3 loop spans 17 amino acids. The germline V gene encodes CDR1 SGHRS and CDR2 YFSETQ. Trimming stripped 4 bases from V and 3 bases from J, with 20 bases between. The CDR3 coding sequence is TGCGCCAGCAGCCCAATAGTCTCGGGGTTAAATGGAAACACCATATATTTT. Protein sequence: CASSPIVSGLNGNTIYF.